The rows below give T cell receptor beta chains drawn from one sample of a study of beta chain features in type 1 diabetes. Clones were read by immunoSEQ multiplex PCR, and TCRdb kept only the in-frame ones, dropping some. The table lists hundreds of thousands of clones, roughly 15% of them singletons. Sequencing was performed on naive CD4+ T cells from blood. The receptors derive from a woman aged 18-29 years in good health. The CDR3 runs from the conserved cysteine through the conserved F or W. D genes are given only for firm matches. Expanded clones get a size class; other rows say once, few or many, or leave the size out.

size | D | J | V | CDR3 | DNA
NA | TRBD1 | TRBJ1-1 | TRBV7-9 | CASSPGQGRSEAFF | TGTGCCAGCAGTCCAGGACAGGGGCGGTCTGAAGCTTTCTTT
few | NA | TRBJ1-1 | TRBV4-3 | CASSPWDKTPTEAFF | TGCGCCAGCAGCCCGTGGGACAAAACGCCGACTGAAGCTTTCTTT
few | TRBD2 | TRBJ2-7 | TRBV11-2 | CASSRDRLAGGYEQYF | TGTGCCAGCAGCCGAGACCGGCTAGCGGGAGGCTACGAGCAGTACTTC
few | NA | TRBJ2-7 | TRBV28 | CASRPGQGFGYEQYF | TGTGCCAGCCGGCCGGGACAAGGCTTCGGTTACGAGCAGTACTTC
NA | TRBD1 | TRBJ2-7 | TRBV7-9 | CASSLRPGTDYEQYF | TGTGCCAGCAGCTTACGGCCAGGGACAGACTACGAGCAGTACTTC
few | NA | TRBJ2-7 | TRBV20-1 | CSASSDYEQYF | TGCAGTGCTAGTTCAGACTACGAGCAGTACTTC
NA | TRBD2 | TRBJ2-7 | TRBV7-2 | CASSLEWTSVGEQYF | TGTGCCAGCAGCTTAGAGTGGACTAGTGTCGGCGAGCAGTACTTC
NA | TRBD1 | TRBJ1-5 | TRBV7-9 | CASSPTGEQPQHF | TGTGCCAGCAGCCCCACAGGGGAGCAGCCCCAGCATTTT
NA | NA | TRBJ2-5 | TRBV9 | CASSVDPAGQETQYF | TGTGCCAGCAGCGTGGACCCCGCGGGGCAAGAGACCCAGTACTTC
NA | TRBD1 | TRBJ1-5 | TRBV7-2 | CASSSAGGGRPQHF | TGTGCCAGCAGCTCAGCAGGGGGAGGACGGCCCCAGCATTTT
few | NA | TRBJ1-1 | TRBV11-2 | CASSSRDGANTEAFF | TGTGCCAGCAGCTCCCGGGACGGGGCGAACACTGAAGCTTTCTTT
few | NA | TRBJ2-1 | TRBV4-3 | CASSQARLSNNEQFF | TGCGCCAGCAGCCAAGCCCGACTAAGCAACAATGAGCAGTTCTTC
few | NA | TRBJ2-7 | TRBV10-3 | CAISDPRGAAYEQYF | TGTGCCATCAGTGACCCCCGGGGAGCCGCCTACGAGCAGTACTTC
few | NA | TRBJ1-2 | TRBV6-5 | CASSYRENYGYTF | TGTGCCAGCAGTTACAGGGAGAACTATGGCTACACCTTC
NA | TRBD1 | TRBJ2-7 | TRBV15 | CATSRDRHYEQYF | TGTGCCACCAGCAGGGACAGGCATTACGAGCAGTACTTC
few | TRBD2 | TRBJ2-5 | TRBV5-1 | CASSLGSSGTSGKETQYF | TGCGCCAGCAGCTTGGGCTCCTCCGGGACTAGCGGAAAAGAGACCCAGTACTTC
few | NA | TRBJ2-7 | TRBV27 | CASRKPGNVEQYF | TGTGCCAGCAGAAAACCGGGCAATGTGGAGCAGTACTTC
few | NA | TRBJ2-6 | TRBV28 | CASSPDLGSGANVLTF | TGTGCCAGCAGCCCTGACCTTGGGTCCGGGGCCAACGTCCTGACTTTC
NA | TRBD1 | TRBJ1-2 | TRBV7-9 | CASSRGHDYGYTF | TGTGCCAGCAGTAGGGGGCATGACTATGGCTACACCTTC
NA | TRBD1 | TRBJ2-5 | TRBV19 | CASGRQGGLETQYF | TGTGCCAGTGGCCGACAGGGGGGATTGGAGACCCAGTACTTC
NA | NA | TRBJ2-1 | TRBV7-2 | CASSLEVHRGTEQFF | TGTGCCAGCAGCTTAGAAGTCCATAGGGGTACTGAGCAGTTCTTC
NA | NA | TRBJ2-5 | TRBV13 | CASSLTGTQETQYF | TGTGCCAGCAGCTTAACCGGGACCCAAGAGACCCAGTACTTC
NA | NA | TRBJ2-5 | TRBV10-3 | CANAEVPGTQYF | TGTGCCAACGCAGAGGTACCGGGGACCCAGTACTTC
NA | TRBD1 | TRBJ2-5 | TRBV7-2 | CASSPTTGSYAETQYF | TGTGCCAGCAGCCCCACGACAGGGTCGTACGCAGAGACCCAGTACTTC
few | TRBD2 | TRBJ2-7 | TRBV7-2 | CASTQPGLDYYEQYF | TGTGCCAGCACCCAACCGGGACTAGATTACTACGAGCAGTACTTC
few | TRBD1 | TRBJ2-2 | TRBV5-4 | CASSPRDSRTGELFF | TGTGCCAGCAGCCCGAGGGACAGCCGAACCGGGGAGCTGTTTTTT
few | NA | TRBJ2-7 | TRBV6-6 | CASSYPGHSYEQYF | TGTGCCAGCAGTTACCCGGGACACAGTTACGAGCAGTACTTC
NA | NA | TRBJ2-2 | TRBV13 | CASSSQGWELFF | TGTGCCAGCAGCTCGCAGGGCTGGGAGCTGTTTTTT
few | NA | TRBJ1-5 | TRBV10-3 | CAISEVKGQDQPQHF | TGTGCCATCAGTGAGGTCAAGGGGCAAGATCAGCCCCAGCATTTT
NA | NA | TRBJ2-7 | TRBV6-6 | CATPRRFGEQYF | TGTGCCACTCCGAGGCGATTTGGGGAGCAGTACTTC
few | NA | TRBJ2-2 | TRBV7-2 | CASSLVAAELFF | TGTGCCAGCAGCTTAGTAGCGGCGGAGCTGTTTTTT
NA | TRBD2 | TRBJ2-3 | TRBV4-3 | CASSQGTSGRRDTQYF | TGCGCCAGCAGCCAAGGAACTAGCGGGAGAAGAGATACGCAGTATTTT
few | NA | TRBJ1-4 | TRBV6-6 | CASGQAISNTEKLFF | TGTGCCAGCGGGCAGGCGATATCAAATACTGAAAAACTGTTTTTT
NA | TRBD2 | TRBJ2-1 | TRBV7-8 | CASSLLAGGYREQFF | TGTGCCAGCAGCTTATTGGCGGGAGGGTACCGGGAGCAGTTCTTC
few | NA | TRBJ2-7 | TRBV19 | CASSIGTVPWVNEQYF | TGTGCCAGTAGTATTGGTACCGTCCCCTGGGTGAACGAGCAGTACTTC
few | TRBD2 | TRBJ2-5 | TRBV13 | CASSLMSGTSGRRETQYF | TGTGCCAGCAGCTTAATGTCGGGCACTAGCGGGAGGCGGGAGACCCAGTACTTC
NA | TRBD1 | TRBJ1-3 | TRBV10-3 | CAIGGQATSGNTIYF | TGTGCCATCGGGGGACAGGCCACCTCTGGAAACACCATATATTTT
NA | TRBD2 | TRBJ2-5 | TRBV28 | CASSLRLSGRASETQYF | TGTGCCAGCAGTCTACGCCTTAGCGGGAGGGCCAGTGAGACCCAGTACTTC